A selection of T cell receptor beta chains follows, all from one sample in a study of blood T cell repertoires in COVID-19. Data came from immunoSEQ multiplex PCR; TCRdb stores just in-frame clones and leaves some out. The repertoire holds a few hundred thousand clones, about 83% seen once, with about 1.2% in the top ten. Source material: peripheral blood. These receptors all stem from a woman aged 50 to 60 with acute or convalescent COVID-19. Each CDR3 is given with its conserved first and last residue. D genes are given only for firm matches. Some rows mark clone size as missing; the rest say once, few, many or name a class of expanded clone.

J | V | size | D | DNA | CDR3
TRBJ2-2 | TRBV10-1 | few | NA | TGCGCCAGCAGTGAGGGGCGAGACACCGGGGAGCTGTTTTTT | CASSEGRDTGELFF
TRBJ2-1 | TRBV19 | NA | NA | TGTGCCAGTAGTTCATTTGCGGGGCCCCATGAGCAGTTCTTC | CASSSFAGPHEQFF
TRBJ2-3 | TRBV27 | NA | NA | TGTGCCACTTCAGGACTTTCGGATACGCAGTATTTT | CATSGLSDTQYF
TRBJ2-1 | TRBV4-3 | NA | NA | TGCGCCAGCAGCCAAGATCTGGGGCAGGTGTACAATGAGCAGTTCTTC | CASSQDLGQVYNEQFF
TRBJ1-1 | TRBV29-1 | NA | TRBD1 | TGCAGCGTTAAACAGGGGGCAGACACTGAAGCTTTCTTT | CSVKQGADTEAFF
TRBJ2-1 | TRBV7-8 | NA | TRBD2 | TGTGCCTGCCCTCGCGGGAGACACAATGAGCAGTTCTTC | CACPRGRHNEQFF
TRBJ1-1 | TRBV6-2/TRBV6-3 | NA | TRBD1 | TGTGCCAGCAGTAAGACAGGGATCAACACTGAAGCTTTCTTT | CASSKTGINTEAFF
TRBJ1-4 | TRBV27 | NA | NA | TGTGCCAGCAGCATTTCCAGGGCCGTGAATGAAAAACTGTTTTTT | CASSISRAVNEKLFF
TRBJ1-5 | TRBV3-1/TRBV3-2 | few | NA | TGTGCCAGCAGCCAAGATACGGTTCAGCCCCAGCATTTT | CASSQDTVQPQHF
TRBJ2-1 | TRBV10-3 | NA | NA | TGTGCCATCAGTGAGTCTATGGCAACTAGATATAGGAATGAGCAGTTCTTC | CAISESMATRYRNEQFF
TRBJ1-4 | TRBV19 | NA | NA | TGTGCCAGTAGTGCCGCGGCTCGGGAAAAACTGTTTTTT | CASSAAAREKLFF
TRBJ1-1 | TRBV3-1/TRBV3-2 | NA | NA | TGTGCCAGCAGCCAAGGGCGGTCAACTGAAGCTTTCTTT | CASSQGRSTEAFF
TRBJ1-1 | TRBV9 | NA | NA | TGTGCCAGCAGCGTAGGAGGCCCCACTGAAGCTTTCTTT | CASSVGGPTEAFF
TRBJ1-4 | TRBV19 | NA | TRBD1 | TGTGCCAGTAGGGACAGGGGAGGTGAAAAACTGTTTTTT | CASRDRGGEKLFF
TRBJ1-2 | TRBV5-4 | once | NA | TGTGCCAGCAGCATCTACGGGAACTATGGCTACACCTTC | CASSIYGNYGYTF
TRBJ2-5 | TRBV18 | NA | TRBD1 | TGTGCCAGCTCACCACTAGGGCAGGGGGCTCAAGAGACCCAGTACTTC | CASSPLGQGAQETQYF
TRBJ2-6 | TRBV18 | NA | NA | TGTGCCAGCTCACCAACGGGTCCCCTTTCTGGGGCCAACGTCCTGACTTTC | CASSPTGPLSGANVLTF
TRBJ1-5 | TRBV2 | NA | NA | TGTGCCAGCAGGGACAGCTATAGCAATCAGCCCCAGCATTTT | CASRDSYSNQPQHF
TRBJ2-1 | TRBV4-3 | NA | TRBD2 | TGCGCCAGCAGCCAGTTATTACTAGCGGGAGGTAATGAGCAGTTCTTC | CASSQLLLAGGNEQFF
TRBJ2-2 | TRBV29-1 | few | TRBD1 | TGCAGCGCCAACAGGGGGCAGGGAAGCGGGGAGCTGTTTTTT | CSANRGQGSGELFF
TRBJ2-3 | TRBV4-1 | NA | TRBD1 | TGCGCCAGCAGCCAATACGGACAGGGACCAGATACGCAGTATTTT | CASSQYGQGPDTQYF
TRBJ2-1 | TRBV7-2 | NA | NA | TGTGCCAGCAGCACCTCGTATCAGGGGGAGCAGTTCTTC | CASSTSYQGEQFF
TRBJ1-1 | TRBV7-2 | NA | TRBD1 | TGTGCCAGCAGCGCCAGGGGGAGCACTGAAGCTTTCTTT | CASSARGSTEAFF
TRBJ2-1 | TRBV10-1 | once | TRBD2 | TGCGCCAGCAGCAAACGTGGACTAGCGGGAGGGGCACCTAACCCTAATGAGCAGTTCTTC | CASSKRGLAGGAPNPNEQFF
TRBJ2-1 | TRBV5-1 | NA | NA | TGCGCCAGCAGCGAGGGGGACGTCTATGAGCAGTTCTTC | CASSEGDVYEQFF